The 3 T cell receptor beta chains presented below share a single source sample, sequenced in a study of Ad26.COV2.S vaccination and SARS-CoV-2 variants. Only in-frame clones appear in the TCRdb table, and some are missing; sequencing was by immunoSEQ multiplex PCR. Of 450,000 to 550,000 clones in the sample, approximately 92% are singletons; the top ten hold over 2.5%. The treatment was: 15 to 20 received Ad26.COV2.S at low or high dose, single or two shots; roughly five received placebo; per-sample allocation not given. Sampling occurred on day 63 after the first vaccine or placebo injection. This sample comprised peripheral blood, obtained in a trial of Ad26.COV2.S vaccine versus placebo. These TCRs come from a person between 18 and 59 years old who received the Ad26.COV2.S COVID-19 vaccine or a placebo.

The J gene is TRBJ2-7, the V gene TRBV29-1; D assignment may be TRBD1 or TRBD2 (7 bases each). V was pared by 6 bases and J by 5 bases, with 14 bases between. The CDR3 runs 12 residues. Germline V gene sequence: CDR1 SQVTM, CDR2 ANQGSEA. The CDR3 DNA reads TGCAGCGTCAGGGGAGGGGGCAACGAGCAGTACGTC. The encoded protein is CSVRGGGNEQYV.

V gene TRBV30 combines with J gene TRBJ1-6; D uncertain. The CDR3 length is 11 residues. Trimming left V 7 bases short and J 7 bases short, with 8 bases between. The germline CDR1 and CDR2 sequences are GTSNPN and SVGIG (reference sequence). CDR3 loop: CASAGNSPLHF. The CDR3 DNA reads as TGTGCCTCCGCGGGGAATTCACCCCTCCACTTT.

This clone has just one count. J is TRBJ1-5 and V is TRBV10-3, with 7 bases fitting TRBD1. The CDR3 totals 15 residues. The V and J ends lost 2 bases and 2 bases, in that order; junction bases with no gene match: 3. In germline, CDR1 is ENHRY, CDR2 SYGVKD. The CDR3 reads CAISEQGEGNQPQHF. The CDR3 DNA sequence: TGTGCCATCAGTGAGCAGGGGGAGGGCAATCAGCCCCAGCATTTT.